This TCR beta chain was identified during a study of regulatory T cells in long-lasting Graves disease. The time point here: newly diagnosed GD, antithyroid drugs for less than 3 months. PBMC-derived RNA was used for the TCR library. This clonotype was counted only a few times. Investigators prepared the TCR beta libraries by applying iRepertoire HTBI primers and Arm-PCR of CDR3 regions. TCRdb processed the multiplex PCR reads anew with MiXCR; each CDR3 protein has one entry. The sample shows about 350,000 distinct CDR3 sequences, 16% of them seen only once. The CDR3 consists of 15 residues. V shed 4 bases, J shed 7 bases, and the junction held 8 bases outside the gene matches. From germline, CDR1 is MNHNS and CDR2 SASEGT. This sample was also put to use in a study of T cells in Graves' hyperthyroidism and ophthalmopathy.

This TCR derives from a man aged 35 to 55 with Graves disease. This chain links TRBV6-1 with TRBJ1-5; 9 nucleotides agree with TRBD1. The sample was peripheral blood mononuclear cells (PBMCs), taken at new diagnosis, from a patient treated with antithyroid drugs. This CDR3 reads CASSADDRGDQPQHF. The CDR3 nucleotides read TGTGCCAGCAGTGCCGACGACAGGGGGGACCAGCCCCAGCATTTT.